Listed here are 4 T cell receptor beta chains from one sample, sequenced in a study of blood T cell repertoires in COVID-19. Using immunoSEQ multiplex PCR, the repertoire was profiled, and TCRdb retains in-frame clones only, with some absent. Of approximately 37,000 clones listed, 80% to 90% are singletons. Sequencing used peripheral blood. These receptor sequences come from a man between 40 and 49 years old with active COVID-19.

The chain combines TRBV9 with TRBJ2-3, with 7 nucleotides matching TRBD2. V shed 4 bases and J 3 bases; nucleotides not matched to a gene: 8. This CDR3 has 15 residues. Per germline, CDR1 SGDLS and CDR2 YYNGEE. CDR3 sequence: CASSSHWGGTDTQYF. For the CDR3, the DNA is TGTGCCAGCAGCTCGCACTGGGGGGGAACAGATACGCAGTATTTT.

The V and J genes are TRBV30 and TRBJ2-7, with a tentative D call TRBD1 (5 bases). Trimming shortened V by 4 bases and J by 2 bases, and 12 bases separated the two germline ends. The CDR3 totals 13 residues. Germline V gene lookup returns CDR1 GTSNPN and CDR2 SVGIG (reference sequence). In nucleotides, the CDR3 is TGTGCCTGGAACCTGGCAGGGCCCTACGAGCAGTACTTC. Its translation is CAWNLAGPYEQYF.

V gene TRBV7-2 combines with J gene TRBJ2-1, with 8 bases identical to TRBD2. Germline assignment: CDR1 SGHTA and CDR2 FQGNSA. The length of the CDR3 is 15 residues. V dropped 2 bases and J dropped 5; count of bases not matched to a gene: 5. CDR3 nucleotides: TGTGCCAGCAGCTTAACGGGGCGGGGGGACAATGAGCAGTTCTTC. Residues: CASSLTGRGDNEQFF. Full variable domain (rest looked up from reference TRBV7-2 and TRBJ2-1): GAGVSQSPSNKVTEKGKDVELRCDPISGHTALYWYRQSLGQGLEFLIYFQGNSAPDKSGLPSDRFSAERTGGSVSTLTIQRTQQEDSAVYLCASSLTGRGDNEQFFGPGTRLTVL.

The genes are TRBV19 and TRBJ2-1; 9 nucleotides agree with TRBD1. V lost 7 bases, J lost 7 bases, and 8 bases stayed unmatched. In germline, CDR1 is LNHDA, CDR2 SQIVND (reference sequence). The CDR3 consists of 14 residues. CDR3 protein: CASTPGGTGNEQFF. The CDR3 DNA follows: TGTGCCAGTACCCCAGGGGGGACAGGGAATGAGCAGTTCTTC.